Included here is one T cell receptor (beta chain) sequence, with context. The PCR was carried out with 60 Vbeta primers and 13 Jbeta primers. Only in-frame clones appear in the TCRdb table, and some are missing; sequencing was by immunoSEQ multiplex PCR. Here the sample spans over 150,000 clones, less than 80% being singletons. The data are from a study of cytomegalovirus exposure and HLA in healthy donors. Losses at the gene ends were 4 bases for V and 5 bases for J; bases not matched to a gene: 10. The CDR3 length is 16 residues. Looked up from germline, CDR1 is SGHKS and CDR2 is YYEKEE (reference sequence).

This receptor was taken from a man aged 40-55 years in good health and CMV-seronegative. The sample was PBMCs. This chain joins TRBV5-5 and TRBJ1-5, with 9 positions matching TRBD1. DNA of the CDR3: TGTGCCAGCAGCCCCGAAGGACAGGGGAGCTATCAGCCCCAGCATTTT. It translates to CASSPEGQGSYQPQHF. The full variable domain, rest sourced from reference TRBV5-5 and TRBJ1-5, is DAGVTQSPTHLIKTRGQQVTLRCSPISGHKSVSWYQQVLGQGPQFIFQYYEKEERGRGNFPDRFSARQFPNYSSELNVNALLLGDSALYLCASSPEGQGSYQPQHFGDGTRLSIL.